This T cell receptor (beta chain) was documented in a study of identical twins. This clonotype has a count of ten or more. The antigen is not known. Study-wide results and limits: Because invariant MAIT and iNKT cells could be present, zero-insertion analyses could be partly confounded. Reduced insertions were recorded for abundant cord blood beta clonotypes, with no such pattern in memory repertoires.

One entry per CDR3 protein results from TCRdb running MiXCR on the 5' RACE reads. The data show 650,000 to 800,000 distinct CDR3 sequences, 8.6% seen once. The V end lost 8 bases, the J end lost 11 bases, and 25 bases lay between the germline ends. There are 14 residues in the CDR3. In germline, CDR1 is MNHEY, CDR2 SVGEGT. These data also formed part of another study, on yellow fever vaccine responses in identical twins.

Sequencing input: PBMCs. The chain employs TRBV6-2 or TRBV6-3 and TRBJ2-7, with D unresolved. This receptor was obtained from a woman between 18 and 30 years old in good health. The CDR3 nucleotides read TGTGCCAGCGCCTTCCAGGCCAATCTCGGCGTGGAGTACTTC. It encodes CASAFQANLGVEYF.